The T cell receptor beta chain described here comes from a study of PD-L1 blockade in urothelial cancer. Study findings and constraints: Expansion of tumor-associated blood clones at 3 weeks was greater in durable-benefit patients.

This sample's time point: peripheral blood 6 weeks after treatment start. The assay was immunoSEQ multiplex PCR, and TCRdb's table has in-frame clones only and misses some. The repertoire holds roughly 120,000 clones, with approximately 90% as singletons. Points on this clone: What it binds is not known.

The material was PBMCs, obtained around atezolizumab (anti-PD-L1) treatment. This TCR was recovered from a man in his sixties with urothelial cancer.

This chain's CDR3 is CATLDRGSGGELFF. In DNA form, the CDR3 reads TGTGCCACCCTAGACAGGGGATCTGGCGGGGAGCTGTTTTTT. This chain links TRBV10-3 with TRBJ2-2, with 8 bases that match TRBD1. Germline CDR1 is ENHRY and CDR2 is SYGVKD. J gave up 7 bases and V 10 bases, and 11 bases lay outside the gene matches. CDR3 length equals 14 residues.